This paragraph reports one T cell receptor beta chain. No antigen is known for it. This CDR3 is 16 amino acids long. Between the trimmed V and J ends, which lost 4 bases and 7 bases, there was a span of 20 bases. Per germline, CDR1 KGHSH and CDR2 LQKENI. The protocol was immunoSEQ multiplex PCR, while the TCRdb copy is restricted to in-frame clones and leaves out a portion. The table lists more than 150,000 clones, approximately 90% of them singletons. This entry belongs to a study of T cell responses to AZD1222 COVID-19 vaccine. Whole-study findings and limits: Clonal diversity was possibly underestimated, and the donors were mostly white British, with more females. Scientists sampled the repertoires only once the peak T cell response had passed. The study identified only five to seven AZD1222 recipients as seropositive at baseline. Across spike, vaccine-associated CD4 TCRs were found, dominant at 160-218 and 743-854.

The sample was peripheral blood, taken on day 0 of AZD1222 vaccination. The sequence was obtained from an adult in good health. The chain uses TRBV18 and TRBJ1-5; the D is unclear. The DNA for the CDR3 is TGTGCCAGCTCACTCAGACACATGGAAAGTTTACAGCCCCAGCATTTT. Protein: CASSLRHMESLQPQHF.